The next 11 T cell receptor beta chains were all read from a single sample in a study of T cells in women clearing cervical HPV infection. Profiled with immunoSEQ multiplex PCR; TCRdb holds only in-frame clones, not every one. The data show 45,000 to 55,000 clones, and the top ten clones hold around 1.6%. The sequencing input was blood buffy coat. These receptors came from a woman between 18 and 70 years old with a cervical HPV16 infection that either progressed to CIN3+ or cleared (not recorded which).

Worth noting for this clone: The read finishes 3 residues shy of the CDR3 end, and the germline J gene is used to complete it. This chain uses TRBV5-1 with TRBJ2-7, with 9 bases aligning to TRBD1. The V gene's germline CDR1 is SGHRS and CDR2 YFSETQ. The CDR3 is made up of 15 amino acids. V lost 8 bases, J lost 3 bases, and 12 bases stayed unmatched. CDR3 in amino acids: CASMFPGQGGYEQYF. The covered CDR3 bases are TGCGCCAGTATGTTTCCGGGACAGGGCGGCTACGAG. The whole variable domain, remainder taken from reference TRBV5-1 and TRBJ2-7, is KAGVTQTPRYLIKTRGQQVTLSCSPISGHRSVSWYQQTPGQGLQFLFEYFSETQRNKGNFPGRFSGRQFSNSRSEMNVSTLELGDSALYLCASMFPGQGGYEQYFGPGTRLTVT.

A remark on this clone: The read stops 3 residues short of the end of the CDR3; the missing end is completed from the germline J gene. The V gene is TRBV11-2, the J gene TRBJ2-3, with no clear D. The germline gives CDR1 SGHAT, CDR2 FQNNGV. This CDR3 region has 11 residues. V was cut by 2 bases and J by 5 bases, with 2 bases left in between. CDR3 loop: CASSLRDTQYF. The part of the CDR3 DNA that was read is TGTGCCAGCAGCTTACGAGATACG.

Remarks on this clone: The read falls 3 residues short of the CDR3 end, and the missing part is taken from the germline J gene. The chain recombines TRBV7-3 with TRBJ2-1, with 7 bases that match TRBD2. Germline V gene sequence: CDR1 SGHTA, CDR2 FQGTGA. The CDR3 is made up of 15 amino acids. V gave up 5 bases and J gave up 5 bases; unmatched junction bases: 9. The sequenced part of the CDR3 DNA is TGTGCCAGCAGCCCCGGAGCGGGGATGAACAATGAG. Protein sequence: CASSPGAGMNNE. The whole CDR3 region reads CASSPGAGMNNEQFF.

As regards this clone: The CDR3 extends 3 residues past the end of the read, so its final part is completed from the germline J gene. This sequence joins TRBV28 and TRBJ2-7; tentatively, D is TRBD2 (7 bases). With 6 bases removed from V and 3 bases from J, the gap between germline ends came to 12 bases. The CDR3 is 13 residues long. Germline V lookup: CDR1 MDHEN, CDR2 SYDVKM. The CDR3 sequence is CASSGGGFYEQYF. The part of the CDR3 DNA that was read is TGTGCCAGCAGCGGCGGGGGCTTCTACGAG.

Worth noting for this clone: With the read ending 3 residues before the CDR3 end, the germline J gene is used to fill in that end. V usage is TRBV5-1 and J usage is TRBJ1-6; a possible D gene is TRBD1 (5 bases). Trimming stripped 1 base from V and 5 bases from J, with 10 bases between. Germline CDR1 SGHRS, CDR2 YFSETQ. This CDR3 contains 15 residues. The CDR3 sequence is CASSLSGGDNSPLHF. Partial CDR3 DNA: TGCGCCAGCAGCTTGTCAGGAGGGGATAATTCACCC.

On this clone itself: The read finishes 3 residues shy of the CDR3 end, and the germline J gene is used to complete it. The chain links TRBV11-2 to TRBJ2-3; TRBD1 might be the D (6 bases). V gave up 1 base and J gave up 5 bases, with 7 bases separating them. The CDR3 is 13 amino acids. CDR1 and CDR2 (germline): SGHAT, FQNNGV. Partial CDR3 DNA: TGTGCCAGCAGCTTAGTAGGGGGAGATACG. The encoded protein is CASSLVGGDT. The entire CDR3 is CASSLVGGDTQYF.

Regarding this clone: The missing CDR3 end, 3 residues past where the read stops, is filled in from the germline J gene. The J gene is TRBJ1-4, the V gene TRBV20-1; possible D gene TRBD1, 6 bases. The CDR3 runs to 13 residues. Germline CDR1 is DFQATT and CDR2 is SNEGSKA (reference sequence). V shed 5 bases and J shed 7 bases, with 14 bases lying between them. The DNA read from the CDR3 is TGCAGTGCTGAACAGGGAAACAGTGAAAAA. It codes for CSAEQGNSEK. The CDR3 reads in full as CSAEQGNSEKLFF.

Worth noting for this clone: Read coverage stops 3 residues before the CDR3 terminus; the germline J gene supplies the remainder. This sequence joins TRBV6-2 or TRBV6-3 and TRBJ1-5; D not resolved. V was cut by 4 bases and J by 6 bases, with 4 bases left in between. The germline gives CDR1 MNHEY, CDR2 SVGEGT. The CDR3 has 11 residues. CDR3 bases read: TGTGCCAGCAGTTTCGGTCAGCCC. Its translation is CASSFGQP. The complete CDR3 sequence is CASSFGQPQHF.

As to this clone: The read terminates 3 residues ahead of where the CDR3 ends, so the germline J gene completes it. V and J are TRBV20-1 and TRBJ1-1; 7 positions agree with TRBD1. In germline, CDR1 is DFQATT, CDR2 SNEGSKA (reference sequence). Trimming took 6 bases from V and 3 from J; bases not matched to a gene: 10. The CDR3 runs 14 residues. This CDR3 reads CSARASTGDTEAFF. The sequenced part of the CDR3 DNA is TGCAGTGCCCGCGCCTCCACAGGGGACACTGAA.

In the case of this clone: The read halts 3 residues ahead of the CDR3 end, with the missing end drawn from the germline J gene. V gene TRBV7-2 combines with J gene TRBJ2-1; no definite D call. V was pared by 5 bases and J by 7 bases, with 12 bases between. The CDR3 covers 13 residues. The germline CDR1 and CDR2 sequences are SGHTA and FQGNSA. Here the CDR3 reads CASSPLRRNEQFF. CDR3 bases read: TGTGCCAGCAGCCCCCTGCGCCGGAATGAG.

A note on this clone: The read ends 3 residues early relative to the CDR3; the germline J gene fills the gap. J is TRBJ1-1 and V is TRBV11-3; D is possibly TRBD1 (6 bases). This CDR3 contains 14 residues. Trimming left V 1 base short and J 1 base short, with 7 bases between. Germline V gives CDR1 SGHNT, CDR2 YENEEA. The CDR3 sequence is CASSLGGQNTEAFF. CDR3 DNA, as far as it was read: TGTGCCAGCAGCTTAGGGGGACAGAACACTGAA.